These 26 T cell receptor beta chains share one sample of origin, sequenced in a study of control samples from healthy donors and cancer patients. The assay was immunoSEQ multiplex PCR, and TCRdb's table has in-frame clones only and misses some. The repertoire consists of about 130,000 clones, with over 85% occurring once and the leading ten covering less than 6%. The sequencing sample was made of blood. The source of these receptors is a man aged 18 to 29 in good health.

V gene TRBV6-6 combines with J gene TRBJ1-3, with D hard to call. CDR1 and CDR2 (germline): MNHNY, SVGAGI (reference sequence). The CDR3 has 11 amino acids. V was cut by 7 bases and J by 2 bases, with 3 bases left in between. This chain's CDR3 is CASTTGNTIYF. The CDR3 DNA reads TGTGCCAGCACGACTGGAAACACCATATATTTT.

The chain combines TRBV13 with TRBJ2-2; TRBD1 matches 8 bases. Per the germline V gene, CDR1 is PRHDT and CDR2 is FYEKMQ (reference sequence). This CDR3 contains 15 residues. J was trimmed by 5 bases and V by 6 bases; bases with no gene match: 8. The CDR3 here is CASRWTGRSTGELFF. The DNA for the CDR3 is TGTGCCAGCAGGTGGACAGGGAGGTCAACCGGGGAGCTGTTTTTT.

The V call is TRBV2, the J call TRBJ1-4, with D possibly TRBD1 on 5 matching bases. Trimming removed 7 bases from V and 0 bases from J, with 12 bases in between. The germline V gene has CDR1 SNHLY and CDR2 FYNNEI. This CDR3 contains 15 residues. CDR3 in DNA: TGTGCCAGCACCAAGGGGTATGCAACTAATGAAAAACTGTTTTTT. Translating it yields CASTKGYATNEKLFF.

The chain recombines TRBV3-1 (or the pseudogene TRBV3-2) with TRBJ2-5; 7 nucleotides line up with TRBD2. CDR3 length equals 16 residues. V lost 0 bases and J lost 2; bases outside the gene matches: 6. The germline V gene has CDR1 LGHDT and CDR2 YNNKEL (reference sequence). CDR3 sequence reads: CASSQERGVRQETQYF. The CDR3 region has the DNA TGTGCCAGCAGCCAAGAACGGGGGGTTCGGCAAGAGACCCAGTACTTC.

The V and J genes are TRBV7-9 and TRBJ1-2, with D perhaps matching TRBD1 (5 bases). From germline, CDR1 is SEHNR and CDR2 FQNEAQ (reference sequence). V was cut by 1 base and J by 0 bases, with 9 bases left in between. The CDR3 covers 15 residues. For the CDR3, the DNA is TGTGCCAGCAGCTTAGTTTCAGGGTCTAACTATGGCTACACCTTC. Translation gives CASSLVSGSNYGYTF.

This clone was recorded only once. The chain employs TRBV5-4 and TRBJ2-7, with 11 bases fitting TRBD2. The CDR3 is made up of 15 amino acids. The V gene end was trimmed by 4 bases and the J gene end by 7 bases; junction bases not matched to a gene: 10. Germline CDR1 reads SGHNT; CDR2 reads YYREEE (reference sequence). The DNA of the CDR3 is TGTGCCAGCAGCCCCACTAGCGGGGGCCCGGGAGAGCAGTACTTC. This sequence encodes CASSPTSGGPGEQYF.

This chain links TRBV9 with TRBJ2-5, with D tentatively TRBD1 or TRBD2 (5 bases each). The CDR3 length is 13 residues. From germline, CDR1 is SGDLS and CDR2 YYNGEE. Trimming took 3 bases from V and 8 from J, leaving 14 bases between them. The CDR3 bases are TGTGCCAGCAGCGGCTGGGACGGCAGCACCCAGTACTTC. Its translation is CASSGWDGSTQYF.

The V gene is TRBV5-6, the J gene TRBJ1-5, with a tentative D call TRBD1 (5 bases). Trimming cost V 2 bases and J 2 bases, with 8 bases left between them. CDR1 is SGHDT and CDR2 is YYEEEE in the germline V gene. This CDR3 is built from 14 residues. The CDR3 here is CASSFRDGNQPQHF. CDR3 DNA sequence: TGTGCCAGCAGCTTCCGGGACGGCAATCAGCCCCAGCATTTT. Supplemented by reference TRBV5-6 and TRBJ1-5, the full variable domain reads DAGVTQSPTHLIKTRGQQVTLRCSPKSGHDTVSWYQQALGQGPQFIFQYYEEEERQRGNFPDRFSGHQFPNYSSELNVNALLLGDSALYLCASSFRDGNQPQHFGDGTRLSIL.

The rearrangement links TRBV14 to TRBJ1-3, with TRBD1 identical over 7 bases. The CDR3 is made up of 14 amino acids. V lost 4 bases, J lost 4 bases, and 4 bases stayed unmatched. Germline-derived CDR1 and CDR2 are SGHDN and FVKESK. This CDR3 reads CASSPTGAGNTIYF. The CDR3, as DNA: TGTGCCAGCAGCCCCACAGGGGCCGGAAACACCATATATTTT.

The V gene is TRBV6-5, the J gene TRBJ2-7; the match to TRBD1 covers 7 bases. The germline V gene encodes CDR1 MNHEY and CDR2 SVGAGI. The length of the CDR3 is 12 residues. V trimming: 7 bases; J trimming: 1 base; junction bases outside the gene matches: 1. The CDR3 nucleotides read TGTGCCAGCACGGACAGGTCCTACGAGCAGTACTTC. Protein product: CASTDRSYEQYF.

V is TRBV19 and J is TRBJ2-1; 12 nucleotides match TRBD2. In germline, CDR1 is LNHDA, CDR2 SQIVND (reference sequence). The CDR3 runs to 15 residues. The junction had 8 bases not matched to a gene; V was cut back by 6 bases and J by 8 bases. CDR3: CASRTLAGGPHEQFF. The CDR3, as DNA: TGTGCCAGTAGGACTCTAGCGGGGGGGCCCCATGAGCAGTTCTTC. The full variable domain, completed using reference TRBV19 and TRBJ2-1, is DGGITQSPKYLFRKEGQNVTLSCEQNLNHDAMYWYRQDPGQGLRLIYYSQIVNDFQKGDIAEGYSVSREKKESFPLTVTSAQKNPTAFYLCASRTLAGGPHEQFFGPGTRLTVL.

V usage is TRBV18 and J usage is TRBJ1-4; possibly TRBD1 for D (5 bases). Per the germline V gene, CDR1 is KGHSH and CDR2 is LQKENI. The CDR3 is 15 amino acids. Trimming removed 1 base from V and 7 bases from J, with 13 bases in between. The CDR3, as DNA: TGTGCCAGCTCACCACTCGGGACGCAGGCTGAAAAACTGTTTTTT. It is translated as CASSPLGTQAEKLFF.

This clone was seen just once. This chain uses TRBV11-2 with TRBJ1-4, with 8 bases that match TRBD1. The CDR3 totals 16 residues. With 5 bases clipped from V and 5 bases from J, the junction kept 10 bases outside the gene matches. Germline CDR1 and CDR2: SGHAT and FQNNGV. The CDR3 loop is CASSGLRTGINEKLFF. The CDR3 nucleotides are TGTGCCAGCAGCGGATTGAGGACAGGGATAAATGAAAAACTGTTTTTT.

The V call is TRBV6-5, the J call TRBJ1-2; D unclear. CDR1 MNHEY and CDR2 SVGAGI come from the germline V gene. The V and J ends lost 6 bases and 0 bases respectively, with 14 bases between them. The CDR3 length is 15 residues. For the CDR3, the DNA is TGTGCCAGCAGCCGCGCGGGGTCGACTAACTATGGCTACACCTTC. Translated, it gives CASSRAGSTNYGYTF.

This chain joins TRBV6-5 and TRBJ2-1; D is uncertain. Trimming shortened V by 7 bases and J by 8 bases, and 15 bases separated the two germline ends. Per the germline V gene, CDR1 is MNHEY and CDR2 is SVGAGI. This CDR3 is 13 amino acids long. In DNA, the CDR3 is TGTGCCAGCAACCGAATTGAGCACGATGAGCAGTTCTTC. This translates into CASNRIEHDEQFF.

The genes are TRBV7-9 and TRBJ2-1; D might be TRBD1 (5 bases). V was trimmed by 4 bases and J by 4 bases, leaving 8 bases between them. Germline loops: CDR1 SEHNR, CDR2 FQNEAQ (reference sequence). The CDR3 contains 13 residues. CDR3 in DNA: TGTGCCAGCAGCTCGACAGTTTACAATGAGCAGTTCTTC. As protein: CASSSTVYNEQFF.

A few counts support this clone. This chain links TRBV7-9 with TRBJ1-2; D gene ambiguous. The CDR3 is made up of 12 amino acids. V was cut by 2 bases and J by 14 bases, with 15 bases left in between. Per germline, CDR1 SEHNR and CDR2 FQNEAQ (reference sequence). In DNA, the CDR3 is TGTGCCAGCAGCTTAATTAATCCCGATCTAACCTTC. It codes for CASSLINPDLTF.

The V gene is TRBV4-2, the J gene TRBJ2-5, with D unresolved. CDR1 is LGHNA and CDR2 is YNFKEQ in the germline V gene. This CDR3 has 15 amino acids. The ends were cut back, 0 bases at V and 2 bases at J, with 10 bases in the middle. The CDR3 is CASSQDPARQETQYF. The CDR3 DNA follows: TGTGCCAGCAGCCAAGATCCGGCTAGACAAGAGACCCAGTACTTC.

The chain employs TRBV5-4 and TRBJ1-2, with TRBD1 as a possible D gene (5 bases). The V and J ends lost 5 bases and 4 bases respectively, with 12 bases between them. Germline V gene sequence: CDR1 SGHNT, CDR2 YYREEE (reference sequence). CDR3 length equals 13 residues. CDR3 sequence reads: CASRGLGVYGYTF. The CDR3, as DNA: TGTGCCAGCAGGGGGCTCGGAGTCTATGGCTACACCTTC. The full variable domain, in which reference TRBV5-4 and TRBJ1-2 provide the parts outside the CDR3, is ETGVTQSPTHLIKTRGQQVTLRCSSQSGHNTVSWYQQALGQGPQFIFQYYREEENGRGNFPPRFSGLQFPNYSSELNVNALELDDSALYLCASRGLGVYGYTFGSGTRLTVV.

This chain uses TRBV7-9 with TRBJ1-3; 7 positions agree with TRBD1. The germline V gene encodes CDR1 SEHNR and CDR2 FQNEAQ (reference sequence). Losses at the gene ends were 5 bases for V and 0 bases for J; bases not matched to a gene: 4. The CDR3 contains 15 residues. DNA of the CDR3: TGTGCCAGCAGCGCACAGGGGAGCTCTGGAAACACCATATATTTT. Encoded protein: CASSAQGSSGNTIYF.

This clone is a singleton in its sample. The rearrangement links TRBV3-1 (or the pseudogene TRBV3-2) to TRBJ1-3; D not certain. The CDR3 runs to 15 residues. Trimming shortened V by 1 base and J by 4 bases, and 11 bases separated the two germline ends. Per the germline V gene, CDR1 is LGHDT and CDR2 is YNNKEL (reference sequence). CDR3 in DNA: TGTGCCAGCAGCCAAGTATGGGCAATAGGAAACACCATATATTTT. As protein: CASSQVWAIGNTIYF.

The J gene is TRBJ1-2, the V gene TRBV5-1; a weak D match, TRBD1 (6 bases). Germline-derived CDR1 and CDR2 are SGHRS and YFSETQ. The CDR3 runs to 13 residues. V gave up 0 bases and J gave up 8 bases, with 11 bases separating them. CDR3 sequence (DNA): TGCGCCAGCAGCTTGGACGTTGGGGGCGGCTACACCTTC. Its translation is CASSLDVGGGYTF.

There are a few counts of this clone. The chain employs TRBV2 and TRBJ2-5, with D perhaps being TRBD1 or TRBD2 (5 bases each). Deletions cut 4 bases from V and 0 bases from J, with 15 bases between. Germline loops: CDR1 SNHLY, CDR2 FYNNEI. The CDR3 extends over 16 amino acids. The CDR3 loop is CASSGGEHVYQETQYF. CDR3 sequence (DNA): TGTGCCAGCAGTGGAGGGGAACACGTGTACCAAGAGACCCAGTACTTC.

Of note for this clone: Mismatch with germline at one junction end may stem from a read error. The sample carries other DNA sequences with the same CDR3. This chain connects TRBV19 to TRBJ1-2; D is uncertain. The CDR3 runs 12 residues. CDR1 is LNHDA, CDR2 SQIVND, per germline (reference sequence). CDR3 bases: TGCGCCAGTAGTCTATCAAACTATGGCTACACCTTC. It encodes CASSLSNYGYTF. Filled out from reference TRBV19 and TRBJ1-2, the complete variable domain reads DGGITQSPKYLFRKEGQNVTLSCEQNLNHDAMYWYRQDPGQGLRLIYYSQIVNDFQKGDIAEGYSVSREKKESFPLTVTSAQKNPTAFYLCASSLSNYGYTFGSGTRLTVV.

This chain connects TRBV10-1 to TRBJ2-3; 7 positions match TRBD2. V gave up 10 bases and J gave up 5 bases; unmatched junction bases: 21. The CDR3 extends over 17 amino acids. The germline CDR1 and CDR2 sequences are WNHNN and SYGVQD (reference sequence). The CDR3 bases are TGCGCCACAGCGGGGCTAAGGACCCCAAAGGGGAGAGATACGCAGTATTTT. Translated, it gives CATAGLRTPKGRDTQYF.

This clone occurred once. This chain connects TRBV2 to TRBJ2-7; possibly TRBD2 for D (6 bases). V gave up 6 bases and J gave up 4 bases, with 16 bases separating them. The CDR3 runs 14 residues. Germline V CDR1 and CDR2: SNHLY, FYNNEI. The CDR3 reads CASSATSSAYEQYF. CDR3 nucleotide sequence: TGTGCCAGCAGCGCTACTAGCTCGGCGTACGAGCAGTACTTC.